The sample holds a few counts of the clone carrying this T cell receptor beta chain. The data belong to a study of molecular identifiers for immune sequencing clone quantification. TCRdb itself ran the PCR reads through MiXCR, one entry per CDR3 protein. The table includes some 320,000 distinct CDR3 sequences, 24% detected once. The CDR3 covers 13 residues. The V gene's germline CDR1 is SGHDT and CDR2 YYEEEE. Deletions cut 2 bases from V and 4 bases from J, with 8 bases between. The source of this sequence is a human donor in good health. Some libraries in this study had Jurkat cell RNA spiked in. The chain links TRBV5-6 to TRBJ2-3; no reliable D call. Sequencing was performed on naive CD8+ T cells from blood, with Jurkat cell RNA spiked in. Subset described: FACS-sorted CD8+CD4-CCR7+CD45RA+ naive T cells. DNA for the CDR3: TGTGCCAGCAGCTTTGAGTGGGCAGATACGCAGTATTTT. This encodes CASSFEWADTQYF.